This T cell receptor (beta chain) was profiled in a study of T-cell reconstitution after alpha-beta-depleted transplantation in children. Study-level findings and limits: The study reportedly traced alpha-beta T cells about two months after transplant to several hundred expanded graft clones. One year post-transplant, T-cell counts and diversity were largely derived from T cells produced anew.

This clonotype appeared many times. As yet, its antigen is unknown. Unique molecular identifiers tagged the TCRbeta library. A single record per CDR3 protein comes from TCRdb applying MiXCR to the PCR reads. The data hold 250,000 to 300,000 distinct CDR3 sequences, with over 9% observed a single time. This CDR3 spans 13 amino acids. In germline, CDR1 is LGHNT, CDR2 FRNRAP. Trimming took off 6 bases at V and 2 bases at J, with 8 bases between the two ends. The sequence came from a boy less than two years old with acute myeloid leukemia, due to receive a stem cell transplant. The sample here was PBMCs, taken before TCRalphabeta/CD19-depleted stem cell transplant. The chain carries TRBV12-5 and TRBJ1-5, with a tentative D call TRBD1 (5 bases). The CDR3 reads CASGIQGNQPQHF. The CDR3 DNA reads TGTGCTAGTGGGATACAGGGCAATCAGCCCCAGCATTTT.